The 22 T cell receptor beta chains below all came from one sample that was sequenced in a study of T cell repertoires in cytomegalovirus infection. These receptors are not linked to any known antigen. TCRdb recomputed calls from the reads with MiXCR, one row per CDR3 protein. The profile shows approximately 730,000 distinct CDR3 sequences, roughly 36% of them singletons. Sequencing used cultured PBMCs, obtained from culture after CMV antigen stimulation. The receptors here all came from a human donor in good health (CMV status not recorded). Some clones in this sample may be carry-over from other donors' samples.

The V gene is TRBV6-2 or TRBV6-3, the J gene TRBJ2-2; TRBD1 aligns across 9 bases. The germline gives CDR1 MNHEY, CDR2 SVGEGT. The ends lost 5 bases at V and 3 bases at J; junction bases unmatched: 13. The CDR3 spans 18 residues. The CDR3 loop is CASSDPNWTGDYTGELFF. CDR3 bases: TGTGCCAGCAGTGACCCGAACTGGACAGGGGATTACACCGGGGAGCTGTTTTTT.

V is TRBV12-3 or TRBV12-4 and J is TRBJ2-1; 7 bases map to TRBD2. The CDR3 has 14 amino acids. J lost 3 bases, V lost 7 bases, and 6 bases had no gene match. CDR3 in amino acids: CASTPAGIYNEQFF. In nucleotides, the CDR3 is TGTGCCAGCACCCCAGCGGGAATCTACAATGAGCAGTTCTTC.

The chain is built from TRBV29-1 and TRBJ2-7, with a tentative D call TRBD2 (5 bases). Trimming left V 7 bases short and J 4 bases short, with 14 bases between. CDR1 SQVTM and CDR2 ANQGSEA come from the germline V gene. The CDR3 is 12 amino acids. The CDR3 DNA reads TGCAGCGCCGGGGAAACCCAATACGAGCAGTACTTC. The encoded protein is CSAGETQYEQYF.

V gene TRBV20-1 combines with J gene TRBJ1-2; unclear D gene. The V and J ends lost 0 bases and 8 bases respectively, with 25 bases between them. Germline V lookup: CDR1 DFQATT, CDR2 SNEGSKA (reference sequence). The CDR3 is 17 amino acids. This CDR3 reads CSARDQTPPGGPQGYTF. The CDR3 nucleotides read TGCAGTGCTAGAGATCAAACCCCCCCGGGAGGGCCGCAGGGCTACACCTTC.

This clonotype was counted a single time. The chain couples TRBV23-1 to TRBJ2-3, with 7 bases that match TRBD2. TRBV23-1 is reported as an ORF; its role is uncertain. V was pared by 4 bases and J by 3 bases, with 16 bases of the junction left unmatched. The CDR3 runs 18 residues. CDR3 sequence: CASSPHGRGSVWTDTQYF. The CDR3 nucleotides are TGCGCCAGCAGTCCTCACGGTCGCGGGAGCGTTTGGACAGATACGCAGTATTTT.

This clonotype was observed a handful of times. The chain joins TRBV5-4 to TRBJ1-1; D remains ambiguous. Trimming left V 4 bases short and J 6 bases short, with 13 bases between. Germline assignment: CDR1 SGHNT and CDR2 YYREEE (reference sequence). This CDR3 is 13 amino acids long. DNA of the CDR3: TGTGCCAGCAGCCTGGCCTCGAAGGCTGAAGCTTTCTTT. Encoded protein: CASSLASKAEAFF.

The chain uses TRBV5-1 and TRBJ1-1; TRBD1 matches 8 bases. CDR3 size: 14 residues. Looked up from germline, CDR1 is SGHRS and CDR2 is YFSETQ. V shed 4 bases, J shed 3 bases, and the junction held 5 bases outside the gene matches. The CDR3 reads CASSPGQEDTEAFF. DNA of the CDR3: TGCGCCAGCAGCCCGGGACAGGAGGACACTGAAGCTTTCTTT.

This clonotype has a handful of counts. The chain recombines TRBV7-9 with TRBJ2-7; the D gene is possibly TRBD1 (6 bases). CDR3 length equals 17 residues. Germline CDR1 reads SEHNR; CDR2 reads FQNEAQ (reference sequence). The V and J ends lost 5 bases and 1 base respectively, with 21 bases between them. CDR3 sequence reads: CASSRTTPGVQSYEQYF. The DNA for the CDR3 is TGTGCCAGCAGCAGAACCACTCCAGGGGTACAGTCCTACGAGCAGTACTTC.

This clonotype was found a few times. J is TRBJ2-5 and V is TRBV5-4; 8 nucleotides agree with TRBD2. Per germline, CDR1 SGHNT and CDR2 YYREEE (reference sequence). This CDR3 is 16 amino acids long. The J segment lost 3 bases and the V segment lost 4 bases, leaving 11 bases of the junction unmatched. This CDR3 is CASSAGTRDWEETQYF. CDR3 nucleotide sequence: TGTGCCAGCAGCGCCGGGACTAGGGACTGGGAAGAGACCCAGTACTTC.

The chain combines TRBV27 with TRBJ2-7, with 7 bases identical to TRBD1. The CDR3 has 15 amino acids. V was pared by 3 bases and J by 2 bases, with 7 bases of the junction left unmatched. Germline-derived CDR1 and CDR2 are MNHEY and SMNVEV (reference sequence). CDR3 in amino acids: CASSFRQGYAYEQYF. The CDR3 DNA reads as TGTGCCAGCAGTTTCCGACAGGGCTACGCCTACGAGCAGTACTTC.

The chain has TRBV5-6 and TRBJ2-3; D gene uncertain. Trimming took off 1 base at V and 5 bases at J, with 11 bases between the two ends. CDR1 is SGHDT and CDR2 is YYEEEE in the germline V gene. The CDR3 spans 14 residues. CDR3 nucleotide sequence: TGTGCCAGCAGCTTGTACATTGCCGGAGATACGCAGTATTTT. Encoded protein: CASSLYIAGDTQYF. Supplemented by reference TRBV5-6 and TRBJ2-3, the full variable domain reads DAGVTQSPTHLIKTRGQQVTLRCSPKSGHDTVSWYQQALGQGPQFIFQYYEEEERQRGNFPDRFSGHQFPNYSSELNVNALLLGDSALYLCASSLYIAGDTQYFGPGTRLTVL.

This chain joins TRBV12-3 or TRBV12-4 and TRBJ1-3; D is unresolved. The CDR3 runs to 13 residues. V was clipped by 6 bases and J by 8 bases, with 14 bases between them. Here the CDR3 DNA reads TGTGCCAGCAGCATCACGGCGGCGGACACCATATATTTT. Translating it yields CASSITAADTIYF.

This clonotype was counted only a few times. The chain uses TRBV7-2 and TRBJ2-7, with 8 bases identical to TRBD2. J gave up 5 bases and V 2 bases, and 11 bases lay outside the gene matches. This CDR3 comprises 16 residues. CDR1 and CDR2 from the germline V gene are SGHTA and FQGNSA. CDR3 region: CASSLSVRGGIDEQYF. The CDR3 nucleotides are TGTGCCAGCAGCTTATCCGTCCGGGGGGGTATTGACGAGCAGTACTTC.

This clonotype has only a few counts. The rearrangement links TRBV7-2 to TRBJ1-1, with D unclear. V was pared by 2 bases and J by 3 bases, with 7 bases between. Germline values: CDR1 SGHTA, CDR2 FQGNSA. This CDR3 contains 13 residues. Written as DNA, the CDR3 is TGTGCCAGCAGCTTACGCTTCGACACTGAAGCTTTCTTT. The encoded protein is CASSLRFDTEAFF.

The rearrangement links TRBV28 to TRBJ2-5; a possible D gene is TRBD1 (5 bases). The CDR3 spans 13 residues. Trimming pared 3 bases from V and 1 base from J, leaving 6 bases between. Germline V gives CDR1 MDHEN, CDR2 SYDVKM. In DNA, the CDR3 is TGTGCCAGCAGTTTTGACAGCCAAGAGACCCAGTACTTC. This codes for CASSFDSQETQYF. The full variable domain, completed using reference TRBV28 and TRBJ2-5, is DVKVTQSSRYLVKRTGEKVFLECVQDMDHENMFWYRQDPGLGLRLIYFSYDVKMKEKGDIPEGYSVSREKKERFSLILESASTNQTSMYLCASSFDSQETQYFGPGTRLLVL.

This chain connects TRBV18 to TRBJ2-7; 9 bases match TRBD2. CDR3 length: 15 amino acids. Per the germline V gene, CDR1 is KGHSH and CDR2 is LQKENI. The junction had 6 bases not matched to a gene; V was cut back by 3 bases and J by 3 bases. The DNA for the CDR3 is TGTGCCAGCTCACCCAGGAAGCGGGGGGTCTACGAGCAGTACTTC. It translates to CASSPRKRGVYEQYF.

This chain connects TRBV18 to TRBJ1-3; TRBD1 matches at 8 bases. The CDR3 is 16 amino acids. Germline lookup yields CDR1 KGHSH and CDR2 LQKENI. Trimming cost V 6 bases and J 0 bases; bases outside gene matches: 7. CDR3 DNA sequence: TGTGCCAGCTCGAGGACAGGGATGAGCTCTGGAAACACCATATATTTT. Residues: CASSRTGMSSGNTIYF.

This clonotype was observed many times. The rearrangement uses TRBV7-2 and TRBJ2-7; D unclear. This CDR3 spans 14 amino acids. The V and J ends lost 0 bases and 4 bases respectively, with 10 bases between them. Germline CDR1 is SGHTA and CDR2 is FQGNSA. CDR3 sequence (DNA): TGTGCCAGCAGCTTAGCGGGAATAGGGTACGAGCAGTACTTC. Translation: CASSLAGIGYEQYF.

On this clonotype: At one end the junction does not follow the germline gene, possibly because of a read error. The gene calls are TRBV25-1 and TRBJ1-6; perhaps TRBD1 as D (5 bases). CDR3 length equals 16 residues. Germline CDR1 is MGHDK and CDR2 is SYGVNS. The CDR3: CASKGGQGIKNSPLHF. DNA for the CDR3: TGTGCCAGCAAGGGTGGGCAGGGTATTAAGAATTCGCCCCTCCACTTT.

V and J are TRBV29-1 and TRBJ2-1; 10 nucleotides agree with TRBD1. This CDR3 region has 16 residues. The V and J ends lost 0 bases and 2 bases, in that order; junction bases with no gene match: 4. CDR1 is SQVTM and CDR2 is ANQGSEA in the germline V gene. This CDR3 reads CSVEDAGTGAYNEQFF. DNA of the CDR3: TGCAGCGTTGAAGATGCAGGGACAGGGGCCTACAATGAGCAGTTCTTC.

There are a few counts of this clonotype. The V gene is TRBV5-1, the J gene TRBJ1-1; D is unresolved. Germline CDR1 SGHRS, CDR2 YFSETQ. The CDR3 contains 15 residues. V was cut by 4 bases and J by 5 bases, with 18 bases left in between. The CDR3 loop reads CASSLMDSPGTEAFF. The CDR3 DNA reads as TGCGCCAGCAGCCTAATGGACTCCCCTGGGACTGAAGCTTTCTTT.

The V call is TRBV7-2, the J call TRBJ1-6, with D hard to call. Germline V CDR1 and CDR2: SGHTA, FQGNSA. This CDR3 contains 13 residues. V was shortened by 5 bases and J by 8 bases, with 10 bases between the two germline ends. This chain's CDR3 is CASSPARHSPLHF. The CDR3 nucleotides read TGTGCCAGCAGCCCAGCCAGACATTCACCCCTCCACTTT.